This T cell receptor (beta chain) was profiled in a study of T cells in tumors after PD-1 blockade. For the study at large: No patient had prior checkpoint blockade, systemic immunosuppression, or radiotherapy within 4 weeks.

Germline V lookup: CDR1 SGHKS, CDR2 YYEKEE (reference sequence). CDR3 length: 12 residues. Trimming left V 5 bases short and J 0 bases short, with 5 bases between. As to this clone: The antigen is not known.

Repertoires were generated with immunoSEQ multiplex PCR, while TCRdb's copy carries only in-frame clones and drops some. The sample comprises about 63,000 clones, approximately 74% of which are singletons, and 4% to 5% rests with the top ten. Overall study findings and caveats: Peripheral recruitment is suggested, as some novel exhausted tumor clones were in pre-treatment blood.

Input was about 616 ng to 6,500 ng of genomic DNA from tumor or blood. This specimen was PBMCs, taken after anti-PD-1 treatment. The receptor comes from a human donor with basal cell carcinoma. The genes are TRBV5-5 and TRBJ1-1; D is ambiguous. The CDR3 loop reads CASRLMNTEAFF. The CDR3, as DNA: TGTGCCAGCAGACTTATGAACACTGAAGCTTTCTTT.